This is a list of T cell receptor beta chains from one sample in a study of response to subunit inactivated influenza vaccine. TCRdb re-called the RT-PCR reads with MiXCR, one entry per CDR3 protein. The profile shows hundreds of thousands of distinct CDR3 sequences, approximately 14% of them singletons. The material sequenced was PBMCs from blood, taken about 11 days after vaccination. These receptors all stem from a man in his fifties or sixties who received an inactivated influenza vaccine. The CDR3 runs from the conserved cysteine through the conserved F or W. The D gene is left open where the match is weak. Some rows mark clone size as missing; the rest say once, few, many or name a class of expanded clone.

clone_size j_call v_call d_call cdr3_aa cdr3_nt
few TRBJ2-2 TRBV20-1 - CSARDTLNTGELFF TGCAGTGCTAGGGATACATTGAACACCGGGGAGCTGTTTTTT
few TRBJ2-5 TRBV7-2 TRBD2 CASSISGGAQAETQYF TGTGCCAGCAGCATAAGCGGGGGGGCCCAGGCGGAGACCCAGTACTTC
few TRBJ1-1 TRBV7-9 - CASSKQGRGTEAFF TGTGCCAGCAGCAAGCAGGGAAGGGGGACTGAAGCTTTCTTT
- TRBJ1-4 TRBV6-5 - CASSYSTRSWGKLFF TGTGCCAGCAGTTACAGTACACGGTCCTGGGGAAAACTGTTTTTT
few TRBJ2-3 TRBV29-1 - CSFAGSTDTQYF TGCAGCTTCGCGGGGAGCACAGATACGCAGTATTTT
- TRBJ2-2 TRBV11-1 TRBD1 CASSSGTGLTGELFF TGTGCCAGCAGCTCTGGGACAGGGTTAACCGGGGAGCTGTTTTTT
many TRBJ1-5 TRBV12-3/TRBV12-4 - CASSPEGNQPQHF TGTGCCAGCAGCCCCGAAGGAAATCAGCCCCAGCATTTT
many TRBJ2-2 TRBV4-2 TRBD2 CASSQDSLAGGFGELFF TGTGCCAGCAGCCAAGATTCCCTAGCGGGGGGGTTCGGGGAGCTGTTTTTT
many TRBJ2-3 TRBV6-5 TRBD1 CASSYRGRKDTQYF TGTGCCAGCAGTTACAGGGGGCGCAAGGATACGCAGTATTTT
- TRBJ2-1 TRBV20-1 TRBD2 CSARLRLAGGGNEQFF TGCAGTGCTCGTCTTCGACTAGCGGGGGGGGGCAATGAGCAGTTCTTC
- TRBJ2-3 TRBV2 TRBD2 CASNVGLAASTDTQYF TGTGCCAGCAACGTAGGGCTAGCGGCTAGCACAGATACGCAGTATTTT
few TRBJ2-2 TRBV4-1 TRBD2 CASSLPGGRYGELFF TGCGCCAGCAGCCTCCCGGGGGGGCGATACGGGGAGCTGTTTTTT
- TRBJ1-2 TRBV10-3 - CAINPAGNYGYTF TGTGCCATCAATCCCGCAGGAAACTATGGCTACACCTTC
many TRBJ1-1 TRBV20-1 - CSAPDTEAFF TGCAGTGCTCCGGACACTGAAGCTTTCTTT
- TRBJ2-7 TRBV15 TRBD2 CATSRQSGSSSYEQYF TGTGCCACCAGCAGACAAAGCGGGAGTAGCTCCTACGAGCAGTACTTC
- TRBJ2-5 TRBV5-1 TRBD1 CASSGQGGQTQYF TGCGCCAGCTCGGGACAGGGGGGTCAGACCCAGTACTTC
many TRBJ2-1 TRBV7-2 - CASSYVGAFNEQFF TGTGCCAGCAGCTATGTGGGGGCCTTCAATGAGCAGTTCTTC
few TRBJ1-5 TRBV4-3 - CASSQDWNFGNQPQHF TGCGCCAGCAGCCAAGACTGGAATTTTGGGAATCAGCCCCAGCATTTT
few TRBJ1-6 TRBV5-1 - CASSLQGPPNSPLHF TGCGCCAGCAGTCTACAGGGACCCCCCAATTCACCCCTCCACTTT
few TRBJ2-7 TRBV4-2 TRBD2 CASSQGPSGRTSEQYF TGTGCCAGCAGCCAAGGGCCCAGCGGGAGGACCTCCGAGCAGTACTTC
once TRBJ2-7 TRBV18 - CASSRAEGSSYEQYF TGTGCCAGCTCCCGCGCGGAGGGATCCTCCTACGAGCAGTACTTC
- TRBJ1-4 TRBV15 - CATSRGTDNNEKLFF TGTGCCACCAGCAGAGGGACAGACAATAATGAAAAACTGTTTTTT
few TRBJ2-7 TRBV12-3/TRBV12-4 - CASSWDRLEQYF TGTGCCAGCAGTTGGGACCGGCTCGAGCAGTACTTC
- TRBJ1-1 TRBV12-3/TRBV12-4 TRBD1 CASSRFRGNMNTEAFF TGTGCCAGCAGTCGCTTCAGGGGGAACATGAACACTGAAGCTTTCTTT
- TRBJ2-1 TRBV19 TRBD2 CASSIVGGGAYNEQFF TGTGCCAGTAGTATAGTAGGCGGGGGGGCCTACAATGAGCAGTTCTTC
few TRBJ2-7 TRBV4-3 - CASSQAPRGLGEQYF TGCGCCAGCAGCCAAGCCCCCCGGGGTCTAGGCGAGCAGTACTTC
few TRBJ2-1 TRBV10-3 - CAISSVEGRNEQFF TGTGCCATCAGTTCCGTGGAGGGGCGCAATGAGCAGTTCTTC
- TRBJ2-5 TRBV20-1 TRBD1 CSARLTTGLRETQYF TGCAGTGCTAGGTTGACGACAGGGCTTAGAGAGACCCAGTACTTC
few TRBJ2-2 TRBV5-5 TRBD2 CASSLWASGANTGELFF TGTGCCAGCAGCTTGTGGGCTAGCGGGGCGAACACCGGGGAGCTGTTTTTT
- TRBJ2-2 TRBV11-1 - CASRRGPNEPGELFF TGTGCCAGCCGCCGAGGCCCGAACGAACCCGGGGAGCTGTTTTTT
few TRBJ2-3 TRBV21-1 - CASSTMTSGGPRDHTDTQYF TGTGCCAGCAGCACTATGACTAGCGGGGGGCCTCGTGACCATACAGATACGCAGTATTTT
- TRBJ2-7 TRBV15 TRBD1 CATSRVGQGSYEQYF TGTGCCACCAGCAGAGTTGGACAGGGGTCGTACGAGCAGTACTTC
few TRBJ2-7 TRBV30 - CAWSAGTQFSYEQYF TGTGCCTGGAGCGCCGGGACCCAGTTCTCCTACGAGCAGTACTTC
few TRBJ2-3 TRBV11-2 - CASSLEVFSDTQYF TGTGCCAGCAGCTTAGAGGTCTTTTCAGATACGCAGTATTTT
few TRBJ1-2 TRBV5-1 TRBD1 CASSAGQDLYGYTF TGCGCCAGCAGCGCCGGACAGGATCTCTATGGCTACACCTTC
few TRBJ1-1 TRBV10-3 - CATGAGPNTEAFF TGTGCCACCGGGGCCGGCCCGAACACTGAAGCTTTCTTT
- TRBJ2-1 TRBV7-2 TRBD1 CASSLRQGAWNEQFF TGTGCCAGCAGCTTGAGACAGGGGGCTTGGAATGAGCAGTTCTTC
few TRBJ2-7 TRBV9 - CASSKWQVPTYEQYF TGTGCCAGCAGCAAATGGCAGGTACCTACCTACGAGCAGTACTTC
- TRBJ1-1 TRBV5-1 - CASSPPTATEAFF TGCGCCAGCAGCCCTCCAACAGCGACTGAAGCTTTCTTT
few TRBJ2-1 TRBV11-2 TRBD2 CASSSTGWRGDTYNEQFF TGTGCCAGCAGCTCAACAGGTTGGCGGGGGGATACCTACAATGAGCAGTTCTTC
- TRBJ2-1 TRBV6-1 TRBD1 CASSVRQGLSEQFF TGTGCCAGCAGCGTTAGACAGGGGCTGAGTGAGCAGTTCTTC
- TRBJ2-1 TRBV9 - CASSVHQAYEQFF TGTGCCAGCAGCGTACACCAAGCGTATGAGCAGTTCTTC
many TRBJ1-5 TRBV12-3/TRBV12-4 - CASSFGSGQPQHF TGTGCCAGCAGTTTTGGGTCTGGTCAGCCCCAGCATTTT
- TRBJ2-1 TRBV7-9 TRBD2 CASSGRGGTYNEQFF TGTGCCAGCAGCGGTCGCGGGGGAACATACAATGAGCAGTTCTTC
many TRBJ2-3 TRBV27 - CASGQNTDTQYF TGTGCCAGCGGACAGAACACAGATACGCAGTATTTT
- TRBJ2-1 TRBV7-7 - CASSTGRGRYNEQFF TGTGCCAGCAGCACGGGAAGGGGGAGGTATAATGAGCAGTTCTTC
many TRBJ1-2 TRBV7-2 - CASSLGPYLYGGYTF TGTGCCAGCAGCTTAGGCCCGTACTTATATGGGGGCTACACCTTC
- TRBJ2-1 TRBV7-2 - CASSLAVVGQLSYNEQFF TGTGCCAGCAGCTTAGCGGTGGTAGGTCAATTGTCCTACAATGAGCAGTTCTTC
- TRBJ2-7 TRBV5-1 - CASSLGRGTEQYF TGCGCCAGCAGCTTGGGAAGGGGAACCGAGCAGTACTTC
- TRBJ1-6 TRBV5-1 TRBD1 CASSLNGQGVDSPLHF TGCGCCAGCAGCTTGAATGGACAGGGAGTGGATTCACCCCTCCACTTT
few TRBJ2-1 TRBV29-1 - CSVESGTTNEQFF TGCAGCGTGGAGTCCGGGACGACAAATGAGCAGTTCTTC
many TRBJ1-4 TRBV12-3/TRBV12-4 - CASRQGASNEKLFF TGTGCCAGCAGACAAGGGGCTTCGAATGAAAAACTGTTTTTT